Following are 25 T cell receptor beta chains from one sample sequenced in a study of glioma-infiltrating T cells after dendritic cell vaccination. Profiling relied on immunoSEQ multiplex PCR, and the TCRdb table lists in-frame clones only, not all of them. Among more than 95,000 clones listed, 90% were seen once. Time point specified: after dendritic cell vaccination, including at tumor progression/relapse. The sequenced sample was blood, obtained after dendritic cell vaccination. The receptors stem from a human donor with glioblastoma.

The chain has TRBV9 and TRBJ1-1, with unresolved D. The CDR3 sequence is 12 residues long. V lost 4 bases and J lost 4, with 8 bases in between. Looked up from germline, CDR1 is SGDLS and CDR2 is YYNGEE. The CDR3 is CASSSLGTEAFF. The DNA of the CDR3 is TGTGCCAGCAGCTCGCTCGGCACTGAAGCTTTCTTT.

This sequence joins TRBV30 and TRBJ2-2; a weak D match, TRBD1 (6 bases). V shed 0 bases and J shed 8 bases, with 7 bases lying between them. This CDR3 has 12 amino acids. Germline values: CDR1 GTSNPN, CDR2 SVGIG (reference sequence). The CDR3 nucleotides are TGTGCCTGGAGTGTCAGGGGAGGGGAGCTGTTTTTT. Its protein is CAWSVRGGELFF.

CDR3 nucleotides: TGTGCCAGCAGCCCGAGCGGGGACACTGAAGCTTTCTTT. It yields the protein CASSPSGDTEAFF. This chain uses TRBV5-5 with TRBJ1-1, with unresolved D. The CDR3 spans 13 residues. Germline CDR1 SGHKS, CDR2 YYEKEE (reference sequence). V lost 4 bases and J lost 3, with 10 bases in between.

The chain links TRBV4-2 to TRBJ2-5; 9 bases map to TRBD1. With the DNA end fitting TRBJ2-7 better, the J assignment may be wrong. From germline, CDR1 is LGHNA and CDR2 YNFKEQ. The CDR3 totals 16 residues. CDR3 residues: CASSQQGQGESYEQYF. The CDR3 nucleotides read TGTGCCAGCAGCCAACAGGGACAGGGCGAATCCTACGAGCAGTACTTC.

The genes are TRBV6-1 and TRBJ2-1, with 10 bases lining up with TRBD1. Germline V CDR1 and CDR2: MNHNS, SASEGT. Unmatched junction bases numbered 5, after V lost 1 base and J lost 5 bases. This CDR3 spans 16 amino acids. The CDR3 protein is CASSEVWGQGNNEQFF. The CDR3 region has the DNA TGTGCCAGCAGTGAAGTATGGGGACAGGGGAACAATGAGCAGTTCTTC.

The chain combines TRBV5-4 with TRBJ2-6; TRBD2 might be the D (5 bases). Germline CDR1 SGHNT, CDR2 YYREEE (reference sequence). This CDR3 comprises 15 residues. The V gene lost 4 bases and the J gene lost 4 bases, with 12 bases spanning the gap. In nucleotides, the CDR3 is TGTGCCAGCAGCCCGTCGACTACCGGGGCCAACGTCCTGACTTTC. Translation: CASSPSTTGANVLTF.

The CDR3 nucleotides read TGTGCCAGCATCCTAACTTCGGTGGACAATGAGCAGTTCTTC. It specifies CASILTSVDNEQFF. The chain carries TRBV7-2 and TRBJ2-1; D call uncertain. V gave up 7 bases and J gave up 5 bases, with 15 bases separating them. From germline, CDR1 is SGHTA and CDR2 FQGNSA. The CDR3 length is 14 residues.

CDR3 nucleotide sequence: TGCAGCGTTGAAGGAGGACAGGGTATCAACGAGCAGTACTTC. It specifies CSVEGGQGINEQYF. This chain uses TRBV29-1 with TRBJ2-5, with 8 bases that match TRBD1. The DNA matches TRBJ2-7 better at its end, which makes the J call doubtful. Germline loops: CDR1 SQVTM, CDR2 ANQGSEA. The CDR3 totals 14 residues.

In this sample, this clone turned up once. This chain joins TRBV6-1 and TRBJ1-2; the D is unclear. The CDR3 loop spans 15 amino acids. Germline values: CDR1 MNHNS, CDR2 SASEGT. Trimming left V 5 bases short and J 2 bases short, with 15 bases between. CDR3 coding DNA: TGTGCCAGCAGTAACCCACGGGTTCCGAACTATGGCTACACCTTC. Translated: CASSNPRVPNYGYTF.

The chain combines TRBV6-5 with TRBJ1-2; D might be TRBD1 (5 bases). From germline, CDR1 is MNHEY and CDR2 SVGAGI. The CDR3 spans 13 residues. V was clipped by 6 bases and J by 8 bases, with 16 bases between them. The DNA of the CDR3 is TGTGCCAGCAGACCTTCCCAGGGCCTGGGCTACACCTTC. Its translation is CASRPSQGLGYTF.

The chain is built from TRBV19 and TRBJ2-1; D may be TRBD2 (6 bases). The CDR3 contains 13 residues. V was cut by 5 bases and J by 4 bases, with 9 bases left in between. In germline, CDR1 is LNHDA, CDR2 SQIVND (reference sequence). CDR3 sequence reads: CASSVSGYNEQFF. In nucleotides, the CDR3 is TGTGCCAGTAGTGTTAGCGGATACAATGAGCAGTTCTTC.

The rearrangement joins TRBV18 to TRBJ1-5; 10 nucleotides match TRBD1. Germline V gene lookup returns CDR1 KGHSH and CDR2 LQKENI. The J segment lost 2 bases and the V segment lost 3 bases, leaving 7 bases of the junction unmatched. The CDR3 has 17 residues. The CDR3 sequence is CASSPSTGGLGNQPQHF. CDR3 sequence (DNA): TGTGCCAGCTCACCCTCGACAGGGGGCCTCGGCAATCAGCCCCAGCATTTT.

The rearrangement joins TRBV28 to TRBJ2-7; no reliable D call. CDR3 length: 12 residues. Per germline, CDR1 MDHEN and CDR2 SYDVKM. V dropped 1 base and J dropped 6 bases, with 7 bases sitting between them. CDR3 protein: CASSLSSGEQYF. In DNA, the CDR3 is TGTGCCAGCAGTTTATCCTCGGGCGAGCAGTACTTC. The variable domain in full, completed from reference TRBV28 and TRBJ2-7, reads DVKVTQSSRYLVKRTGEKVFLECVQDMDHENMFWYRQDPGLGLRLIYFSYDVKMKEKGDIPEGYSVSREKKERFSLILESASTNQTSMYLCASSLSSGEQYFGPGTRLTVT.

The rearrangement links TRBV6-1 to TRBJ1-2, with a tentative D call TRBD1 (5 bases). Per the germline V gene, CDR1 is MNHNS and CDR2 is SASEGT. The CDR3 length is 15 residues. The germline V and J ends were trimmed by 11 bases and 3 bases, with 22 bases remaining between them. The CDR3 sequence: CAGRGRALAYYGYTF. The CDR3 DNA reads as TGTGCCGGGAGGGGCAGGGCATTAGCTTACTATGGCTACACCTTC.

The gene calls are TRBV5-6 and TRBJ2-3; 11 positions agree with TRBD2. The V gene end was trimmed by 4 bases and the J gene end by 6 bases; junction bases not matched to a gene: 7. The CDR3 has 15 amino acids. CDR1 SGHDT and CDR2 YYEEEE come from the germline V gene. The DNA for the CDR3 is TGTGCCAGCAGCCTACGACTAGCGGGGCAGGATACGCAGTATTTT. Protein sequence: CASSLRLAGQDTQYF.

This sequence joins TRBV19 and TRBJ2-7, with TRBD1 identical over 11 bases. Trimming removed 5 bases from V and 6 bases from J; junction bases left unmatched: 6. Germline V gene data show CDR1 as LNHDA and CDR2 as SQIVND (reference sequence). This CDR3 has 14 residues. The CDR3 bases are TGTGCCAGTAGTCCACGGGACAGGGGGACCGAGCAGTACTTC. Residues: CASSPRDRGTEQYF.

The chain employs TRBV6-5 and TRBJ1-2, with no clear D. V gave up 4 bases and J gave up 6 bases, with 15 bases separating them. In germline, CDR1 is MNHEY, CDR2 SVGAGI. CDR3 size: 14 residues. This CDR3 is CASSSFGVQNGYTF. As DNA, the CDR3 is TGTGCCAGCAGTTCCTTCGGGGTACAAAATGGCTACACCTTC.

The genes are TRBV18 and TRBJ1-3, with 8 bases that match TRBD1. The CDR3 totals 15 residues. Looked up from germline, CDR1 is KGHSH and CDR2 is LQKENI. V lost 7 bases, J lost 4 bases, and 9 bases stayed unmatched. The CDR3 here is CASFTTTGVGNTIYF. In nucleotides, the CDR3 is TGTGCCAGCTTCACCACGACAGGGGTAGGAAACACCATATATTTT.

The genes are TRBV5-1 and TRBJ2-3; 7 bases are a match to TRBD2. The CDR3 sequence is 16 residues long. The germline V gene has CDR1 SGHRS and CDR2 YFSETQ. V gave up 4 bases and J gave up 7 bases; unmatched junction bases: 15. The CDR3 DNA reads TGCGCCAGCAGCCCGGAGGGAGGGTTCCCCAGAAATACGCAGTATTTT. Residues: CASSPEGGFPRNTQYF.

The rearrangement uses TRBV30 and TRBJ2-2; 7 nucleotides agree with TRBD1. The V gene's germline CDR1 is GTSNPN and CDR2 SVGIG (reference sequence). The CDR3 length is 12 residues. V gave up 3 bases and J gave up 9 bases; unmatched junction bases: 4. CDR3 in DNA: TGTGCCTGGAGCGAACAGGGGTGGGAGCTGTTTTTT. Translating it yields CAWSEQGWELFF.

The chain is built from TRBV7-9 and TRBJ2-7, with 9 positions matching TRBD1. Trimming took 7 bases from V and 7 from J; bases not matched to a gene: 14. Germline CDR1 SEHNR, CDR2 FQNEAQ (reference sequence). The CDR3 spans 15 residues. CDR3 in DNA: TGTGCCAGCATCAGCGGGGACAGGGCCCGGGAAGAGCAGTACTTC. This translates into CASISGDRAREEQYF.

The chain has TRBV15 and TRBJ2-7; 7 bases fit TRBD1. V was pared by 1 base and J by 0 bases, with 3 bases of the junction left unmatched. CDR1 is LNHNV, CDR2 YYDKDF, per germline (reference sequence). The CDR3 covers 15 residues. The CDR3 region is CATSRGDSSSYEQYF. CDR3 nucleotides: TGTGCCACCAGCAGAGGGGACAGCAGCTCCTACGAGCAGTACTTC. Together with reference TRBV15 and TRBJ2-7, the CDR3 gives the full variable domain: DAMVIQNPRYQVTQFGKPVTLSCSQTLNHNVMYWYQQKSSQAPKLLFHYYDKDFNNEADTPDNFQSRRPNTSFCFLDIRSPGLGDTAMYLCATSRGDSSSYEQYFGPGTRLTVT.

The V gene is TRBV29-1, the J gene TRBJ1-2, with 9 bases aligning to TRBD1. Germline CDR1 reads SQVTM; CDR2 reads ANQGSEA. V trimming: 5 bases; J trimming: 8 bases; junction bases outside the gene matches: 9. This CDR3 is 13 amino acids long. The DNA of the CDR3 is TGCAGCGTTAACTACCGACAGGGGGAAGGCTACACCTTC. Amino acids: CSVNYRQGEGYTF.

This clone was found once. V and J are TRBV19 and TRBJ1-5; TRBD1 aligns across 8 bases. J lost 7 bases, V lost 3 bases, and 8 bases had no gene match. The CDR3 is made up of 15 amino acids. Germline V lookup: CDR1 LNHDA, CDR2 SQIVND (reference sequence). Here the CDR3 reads CASSIRDRGQQPQHF. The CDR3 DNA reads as TGTGCCAGTAGTATTCGCGACAGGGGTCAGCAGCCCCAGCATTTT.

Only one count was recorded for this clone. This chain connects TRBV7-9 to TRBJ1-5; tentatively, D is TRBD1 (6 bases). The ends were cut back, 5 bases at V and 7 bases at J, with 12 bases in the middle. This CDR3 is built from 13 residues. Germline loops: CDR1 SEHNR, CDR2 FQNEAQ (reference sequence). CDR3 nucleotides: TGTGCCAGCAGCGTGGGAGGGGGACAGCCCCAGCATTTT. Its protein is CASSVGGGQPQHF.